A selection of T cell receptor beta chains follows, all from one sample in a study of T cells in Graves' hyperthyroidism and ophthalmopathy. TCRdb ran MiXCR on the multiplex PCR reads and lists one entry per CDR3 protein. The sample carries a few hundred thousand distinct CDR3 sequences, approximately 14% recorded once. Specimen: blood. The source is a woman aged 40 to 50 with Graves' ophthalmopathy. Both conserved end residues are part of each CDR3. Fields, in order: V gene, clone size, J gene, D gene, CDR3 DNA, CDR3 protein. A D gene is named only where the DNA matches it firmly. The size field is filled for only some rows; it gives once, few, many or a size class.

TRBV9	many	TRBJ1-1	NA	TGTGCCAGCAGCGTAGGGAGGGGCACTGAAGCTTTCTTT	CASSVGRGTEAFF
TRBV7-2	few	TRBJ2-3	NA	TGTGCCAGCAGCTTAGGCATACGGGGGAGCGCAGATACGCAGTATTTT	CASSLGIRGSADTQYF
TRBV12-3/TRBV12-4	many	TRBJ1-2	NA	TGTGCCAGCAGTTTTTCGAGGGGCAACTATGGCTACACCTTC	CASSFSRGNYGYTF
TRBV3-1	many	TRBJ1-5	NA	TGTGCCAGCAGCCAAGATACGGGGCGCAATCAGCCCCAGCATTTT	CASSQDTGRNQPQHF
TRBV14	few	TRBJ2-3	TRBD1	TGTGCCAGCAGCCAGGCGTCGACAGGGGCAGATACGCAGTATTTT	CASSQASTGADTQYF
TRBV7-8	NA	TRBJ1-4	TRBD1	TGTGCCAGCAGACTAGGGACAGGGGGAAGGACTAATGAAAAACTGTTTTTT	CASRLGTGGRTNEKLFF
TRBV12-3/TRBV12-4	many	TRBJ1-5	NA	TGTGCCAGCAGAACGGGACAAAGCAATCAGCCCCAGCATTTT	CASRTGQSNQPQHF
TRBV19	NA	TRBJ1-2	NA	TGTGCCAGTAGTAGGGGTCAGGGCGGCGGCTACACCTTC	CASSRGQGGGYTF
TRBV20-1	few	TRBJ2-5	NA	TGCAGTGCTAGAGTGGGCAGGGGGGCGGGTGAGACCCAGTACTTC	CSARVGRGAGETQYF
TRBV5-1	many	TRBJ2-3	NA	TGCGCCAGCAGCCAATCTAGGTTAACAGATACGCAGTATTTT	CASSQSRLTDTQYF